This T cell receptor beta chain was observed in a study of vaccination effects on CD4 cells after COVID-19. This clone was seen just once. Its target is not known. Trimming took 4 bases from V and 0 from J; bases not matched to a gene: 6. CDR1 and CDR2 from the germline V gene are GTSNPN and SVGIG (reference sequence). The CDR3 contains 15 residues. Data came from immunoSEQ multiplex PCR; TCRdb stores just in-frame clones and leaves some out. The table lists some 26,000 clones, 73% of them singletons. When less than 13 days of culture had elapsed, CD4+ T cells were isolated. Neither prior SARS-CoV-2 infection nor positive nucleocapsid antibodies were present in the vaccine recipients.

The V and J genes are TRBV30 and TRBJ2-3; 8 bases map to TRBD1. This sequence was found in a human donor who received a COVID-19 vaccine. Sequenced material: CD4+ T cells from PBMCs cultured without peptide, taken before COVID-19 vaccination. The CDR3 is CAWTGRTGSTDTQYF. The CDR3 DNA reads TGTGCCTGGACCGGACGGACAGGGAGCACAGATACGCAGTATTTT.